A single TCR beta chain is shown here with its context. This clone is a singleton in its sample. Its specific antigen is unknown. No much larger clone exists at a distance of one base, and base qualities are not known. The receptor library was made with the immunoSEQ multiplex PCR assay. For the multiplex PCR, a mixture combining 60 forward primers for TCR Vbeta segments and 13 reverse primers for TCR Jbeta segments was used. A multiplex PCR assay on genomic DNA amplified the CDR3 region of rearranged TCR beta genes. The amplified TCR beta libraries were sequenced on the Illumina HiSeq System as 87-base-pair reads. The authors' pipeline ran thus. Across the roughly 670 repertoires, a later analysis counted roughly 84 million unique TCR beta chains, roughly 11 million of which were shared by at least two donors. To remove PCR and sequencing errors, raw reads were error-corrected and collapsed into unique sequences using a nearest-neighbor algorithm that merged closely related sequences. CDR3 sequences were aligned to IMGT reference sequences to assign V, D and J gene segments. Each retained sequence needed at least a six-nucleotide match to both a V gene segment and a J gene segment. Rearrangements were called productive when the CDR3 lacked stop codons and stayed in frame with V and J; all others were non-productive. Following IMGT convention, CDR3 was defined as the stretch from the second conserved V-encoded cysteine up to the conserved J-encoded phenylalanine. The earlier analysis of some 600 of the donors excluded sequences that lacked an unambiguous match to a single V gene segment. An earlier analysis of roughly 590 of the donors called V segments functional above 56.7% productive rearrangements and segregating when the between-donor standard deviation exceeded 5%. A statistical classification framework was built for diagnosing cytomegalovirus status from the catalog of TCR beta chain sequences. In a later analysis, TCR nucleotide sequences were compared against IMGT/GENE-DB human TR gene sequences so that V and J genes could be assigned. A later analysis assigned CDR3 sequences and most-parsimonious VDJ recombination scenarios with the TCRdist pipeline. In a later analysis, every TCR beta chain was defined by the combination of its CDR3 amino acid sequence and its V-gene family, and reads without a unique V-gene family were dropped. To address suspected cross-contamination and a sequencing artifact, a later analysis removed roughly 580 highly shared, low-generation-probability nucleotide sequences. In a later analysis, a clonal expansion index for each public chain was calculated from normalized within-repertoire ranks of inferred template counts. Generation probabilities in a later analysis came from a VDJ recombination model fitted to out-of-frame rearrangements, and those results were checked against IGoR. Hypergeometric tests were used in a later analysis to score TCR-TCR, TCR-HLA and TCR-CMV co-occurrence, with a repertoire-size bias correction applied to the TCR pairs. In a later analysis, false discovery rates were estimated by permuting HLA or CMV assignments 20 times. In a later analysis, co-occurring TCRs were grouped using DBSCAN, and TCRdist sequence similarity was added for clustering within HLA-allele-positive subsets. Repertoires with fewer than 30,000 or more than 120,000 public chains, plus five repertoires with anomalous nucleotide sharing, were excluded from co-occurrence clustering. TCRdb mirrors the immuneACCESS table, restricted to in-frame sequences. Some clones are absent from its copies; in checked studies, under half trace to an unresolved V gene, and the reason for the others is unknown. V, J and clone size are taken as reported in that table, and D and trimming were inferred from the DNA itself. Recorded for this sample are 110,000 to 150,000 clones; around 79% of them occurred a single time. About 4% of the sample comes from the top ten.

The data were obtained in a study of cytomegalovirus exposure and HLA in healthy donors (TCRdb year 2017). In terms of the full investigation: According to an earlier analysis of 450 to 650 of the donors, 200 million or so T cells yielded 117 million unique TCR beta sequences and 250 to 350 Gb of sequence data. Roughly 310 gigabases of sequencing data and approximately 93 million unique TCR sequences were included in an early release covering roughly 600 HLA-typed donors. Of the approximately 400 genotyped donors, roughly 85% fell in the genetic ancestry cluster associated with self-reported Caucasian donors. The study aimed to test whether cataloging public T cell receptors could reveal signatures of past pathogen exposure. The study used immunosequencing to profile the T cell repertoires of 666 subjects and linked those repertoires to cytomegalovirus serostatus. A separate validation cohort of more than 100 different subjects was used in addition to the roughly 670-subject first cohort. The study combined high-throughput TCR immunosequencing, statistical association of individual TCRs with disease status, and machine learning to predict cytomegalovirus infection status. To study patterns of TCR occurrence, a later analysis re-analyzed previously published TCR beta repertoires from around 660 donors and added high-resolution HLA genotyping. In the later analysis, no new phenotypic data were used to find candidate immune exposures; instead, reliance was placed on TCR beta sequences and their occurrence across donors. An earlier analysis of fewer than 750 of the donors used high-throughput TCR beta sequencing to judge whether each TCR beta V gene segment behaved as functional or pseudogenic. Donor age, sex, ethnicity and CMV serostatus were collected together with the repertoire data. A later genetic analysis used genome-wide SNP genotypes for about 65% of the 666 donors, treating that subset as a discovery cohort. All discovery cohort repertoires had been generated on a single sequencing platform. Both class I and class II loci were covered by HLA typing, at four-digit resolution. The number of typed donors differed by locus: about 629-630 for A, B, C, DRB1 and DQB1; 500 to 550 for DQA1; approximately 610 for DPA1; and 450 to 480 for DPB1. Four to six DR-DQ haplotypes were handled as single units for association and clustering, since linkage in the cohort was strong. On average, 235,054 unique TCR beta nucleotide sequences were sequenced per donor among about 400 genotyped donors of the cohort, with about 19% of those sequences being non-productive.

The cohort was made up of about 670 healthy bone marrow donors. All cohort members were sampled while nominally healthy, although unrecorded immune exposures were likely present. The donor was CMV seronegative and belonged to the group of around 350 seronegative cohort members. Every donor gave a peripheral blood sample, and the peripheral blood mononuclear cells from that sample were used for TCR beta sequencing. Genomic DNA was extracted from the blood cell samples with the Qiagen DNeasy Blood Extraction Kit. Findings and caveats that apply to the study as a whole: In an earlier analysis of approximately 590 of the donors, most TCR beta V segments appeared in productive rearrangements about 87% or about 30% of the time, broadly matching IMGT annotations. HLA typing was unavailable for some donors at each locus, so association tests used only the typed subset. In a later genetic analysis, a missense DCLRE1C variant was associated with V-gene and J-gene trimming of TCR beta chains, and the association was replicated in an independent cohort. Compared with the approximately 670-donor mean, donors in an Asian-associated ancestry cluster had fewer N-insertions in productive TCRs, according to a later genetic analysis. Specific HLA alleles were associated with 15,000 to 20,000 TCR beta sequences at a false discovery rate of 0.05 in a later analysis. CMV serostatus was the only immune exposure information available for the cohort. The classifier was reported to diagnose cytomegalovirus status with high specificity and sensitivity in both the original cohort and the validation cohort. According to a later analysis, parvovirus B19, influenza, CMV and Epstein-Barr virus appeared linked to several top co-occurrence clusters. It was suggested by the authors that the approach could potentially be generalized to other disease states and immunological phenotypes. Most TCR sequences were observed very rarely across donors, whereas some public TCRs were present in many individuals. A further reported finding was that TCR beta sequences accurately predicted the HLA-A and HLA-B alleles for most subjects in the first cohort. The study listed 150 to 200 TCR beta chains as associated with cytomegalovirus. The presence/absence analyses assumed that sequencing depth was roughly uniform across donors, and that assumption may not be true. Because counts were too low, about 17 rarely observed V segments, including chromosome 9 orphons, were excluded from the earlier analysis of 587 of the donors. In a later analysis, TCR association rates were found to vary across HLA loci, with the most associated TCRs seen for DRB1 alleles and the fewest for HLA-C alleles. Correlated functional status among segregating V segments might reflect linkage disequilibrium, but an unknown experimental factor could not be ruled out. Most CMV-associated TCR beta chains appeared to be HLA-restricted in a later analysis, and the HLA associations seemed to be driven largely by CMV exposure. A few of the identified cytomegalovirus-associated TCR beta chains were confirmed in vitro to be specific for cytomegalovirus antigens. In this cohort, only TCR beta chains were sequenced, and detectable features were limited by the absence of alpha or paired-chain data. The sequencing pipeline was judged likely to have produced a cluster of highly shared sequence variants as a technical artifact. In a later analysis, HLA-associated TCR beta chains were found to be more clonally expanded and to have lower generation probabilities than equally common non-associated chains. When HLA alleles, especially DR and DQ, strongly co-occurred, attributing TCR associations to individual alleles was difficult. Some IMGT-functional V segments, including TRBV6-2 and TRBV6-3, could not be distinguished by the 87-base-pair reads and were therefore excluded.

CDR1 and CDR2, looked up from the germline V gene, are SNHLY and FYNNEI. Unmatched junction bases come to 5, with V trimmed by 4 bases and J by 10 bases. Its CDR3 holds 12 amino acids, cysteine through phenylalanine. Just CDR3 DNA is preserved here, 36 bases in frame from base 1. The chain was built from TRBV2 and TRBJ2-3, with TRBD2 matching 7 junction bases. Sequencing input: PBMCs. The receptor comes from a male donor in good health and CMV-seronegative. This receptor carries the CDR3 CASSGEGFAQYF. The DNA is TGTGCCAGCAGTGGGGAGGGGTTCGCGCAGTATTTT.